Shown below are 15 T cell receptor beta chains from a single sample sequenced in a study of blood T cell repertoires in COVID-19. Clones were sequenced by immunoSEQ multiplex PCR, and TCRdb holds only the in-frame ones, with some missing. The sample includes roughly 73,000 clones, around 89% of them seen just once. Sequencing used peripheral blood. These receptors were obtained from a human donor in a cohort sampled during active COVID-19.

This clone is a singleton in its sample. The rearrangement joins TRBV11-3 to TRBJ2-7; D perhaps matches TRBD2 (6 bases). The CDR3 consists of 13 residues. Germline V gene lookup returns CDR1 SGHNT and CDR2 YENEEA. Between the trimmed V and J ends, which lost 3 bases and 6 bases, there was a span of 12 bases. The CDR3 nucleotides are TGTGCCAGCAGCTTCACGGGAGACTCCGAGCAGTACGTC. Translating it yields CASSFTGDSEQYV.

V gene TRBV12-1 combines with J gene TRBJ2-7; TRBD2, the table's D call, was not compared with the DNA. TRBV12-1 is recorded as a pseudogene. This CDR3 has 15 amino acids. The CDR3 sequence is CASSAEDGRAYEQYF. The DNA of the CDR3 is TGTGCCAGCAGCGCCGAGGACGGGAGGGCCTACGAGCAGTACTTC.

The genes are TRBV2 and TRBJ2-1, with TRBD1 identical over 8 bases. Germline-derived CDR1 and CDR2 are SNHLY and FYNNEI. The CDR3 consists of 15 residues. Trimming took 5 bases from V and 4 from J; bases not matched to a gene: 7. The CDR3 sequence is CASSSRGPGYNEQFF. DNA of the CDR3: TGTGCCAGCAGTTCCAGGGGGCCGGGGTACAATGAGCAGTTCTTC. Together with reference TRBV2 and TRBJ2-1, the CDR3 gives the full variable domain: EPEVTQTPSHQVTQMGQEVILRCVPISNHLYFYWYRQILGQKVEFLVSFYNNEISEKSEIFDDQFSVERPDGSNFTLKIRSTKLEDSAMYFCASSSRGPGYNEQFFGPGTRLTVL.

This clone was recorded only once. The chain has TRBV4-2 and TRBJ1-3; 7 bases match TRBD1. This CDR3 contains 18 residues. Losses at the gene ends were 3 bases for V and 0 bases for J; bases not matched to a gene: 11. Germline loops: CDR1 LGHNA, CDR2 YNFKEQ. The CDR3 region is CASSQEGTVRSSGNTIYF. CDR3 sequence (DNA): TGTGCCAGCAGCCAGGAAGGGACAGTTCGAAGCTCTGGAAACACCATATATTTT.

Regarding this clone: This sample also contains other DNA sequences that code for the same CDR3. The J gene is TRBJ1-3, the V gene TRBV28; no firm D call. The CDR3 totals 12 residues. Germline values: CDR1 MDHEN, CDR2 SYDVKM. Deletions cut 6 bases from V and 4 bases from J, with 7 bases between. CDR3 in DNA: TGTGCCAGCAGGGTCAGGGGAAACACCATATATTTT. Amino acid sequence: CASRVRGNTIYF.

The chain recombines TRBV6-2 or TRBV6-3 with TRBJ1-5; D possibly corresponds to TRBD1 (6 bases). V shed 4 bases and J shed 2 bases, with 15 bases lying between them. This CDR3 contains 16 residues. CDR1 is MNHEY, CDR2 SVGEGT, per germline. The CDR3 nucleotides read TGTGCCAGCAGTTTGAGATCGGGACAACGCAATCAGCCCCAGCATTTT. This gives the protein CASSLRSGQRNQPQHF.

V and J are TRBV19 and TRBJ2-3, with 10 bases aligning to TRBD2. The germline gives CDR1 LNHDA, CDR2 SQIVND (reference sequence). This CDR3 contains 15 residues. With V trimmed by 4 bases and J by 4 bases, 5 bases remained unmatched. CDR3 sequence (DNA): TGTGCCAGTAGTACGGGGACTAGCGAAGCAGATACGCAGTATTTT. The encoded protein is CASSTGTSEADTQYF.

The genes are TRBV10-3 and TRBJ2-2, with TRBD2 matching over 9 bases. J gave up 3 bases and V 3 bases, and 8 bases lay outside the gene matches. The CDR3 sequence is 17 residues long. Germline V CDR1 and CDR2: ENHRY, SYGVKD. The CDR3, as DNA: TGTGCCATCAGTGAACCGACCCTAGCGGGGCACACCGGGGAGCTGTTTTTT. Amino acids: CAISEPTLAGHTGELFF.

This sequence joins TRBV3-1 (or the pseudogene TRBV3-2) and TRBJ2-1; no definite D call. This CDR3 is 17 amino acids long. Trimming left V 0 bases short and J 2 bases short, with 14 bases between. Germline V lookup: CDR1 LGHDT, CDR2 YNNKEL (reference sequence). The CDR3: CASSQEDLRNPYNEQFF. The CDR3 region has the DNA TGTGCCAGCAGCCAAGAAGACCTGAGGAACCCCTACAATGAGCAGTTCTTC.

CDR3 nucleotide sequence: TGTGCCGGCCGGGGGGGGACCCAGTACTTC. The encoded protein is CAGRGGTQYF. The chain uses TRBV5-8 and TRBJ2-5; 8 bases match TRBD2. The CDR3 has 10 residues. J lost 7 bases, V lost 10 bases, and 3 bases had no gene match. Germline loops: CDR1 SGHTS, CDR2 YDEGEE.

V is TRBV7-6 and J is TRBJ1-4; 10 nucleotides match TRBD1. CDR3 length: 15 residues. With 6 bases clipped from V and 6 bases from J, the junction kept 7 bases outside the gene matches. Germline lookup yields CDR1 SGHVS and CDR2 FNYEAQ. The CDR3: CASRLRDRGYEKLFF. For the CDR3, the DNA is TGTGCCAGCAGATTACGGGACAGGGGATATGAAAAACTGTTTTTT.

This clone was observed a handful of times. The rearrangement links TRBV6-5 to TRBJ1-6, with 8 nucleotides matching TRBD1. Germline V gives CDR1 MNHEY, CDR2 SVGAGI. This CDR3 is built from 16 residues. J was trimmed by 5 bases and V by 4 bases; bases with no gene match: 7. CDR3 amino acids: CASSLLWDRNNSPLHF. The CDR3 DNA reads TGTGCCAGCAGTTTACTCTGGGACAGGAATAATTCACCCCTCCACTTT.

This clone has only one observation. This rearrangement joins TRBV14 to TRBJ2-3; the D is unclear. The germline V gene encodes CDR1 SGHDN and CDR2 FVKESK. The CDR3 has 14 residues. Trimming removed 2 bases from V and 2 bases from J, with 8 bases in between. In DNA, the CDR3 is TGTGCCAGCAGCCAAAGCGTCTACACAGATACGCAGTATTTT. Translation gives CASSQSVYTDTQYF.

This sequence joins TRBV2 and TRBJ2-7, with a possible D match to TRBD2 (5 bases). V shed 4 bases and J shed 4 bases, with 14 bases lying between them. The CDR3 covers 14 residues. Germline CDR1 SNHLY, CDR2 FYNNEI. CDR3: CASSARPPGYEQYF. The DNA for the CDR3 is TGTGCCAGCAGTGCGCGACCCCCGGGGTACGAGCAGTACTTC.

This rearrangement joins TRBV10-1 to TRBJ1-1, with TRBD1 identical over 12 bases. The CDR3 has 14 amino acids. After removal of 3 bases from V and 8 bases from J, the junction contained 4 bases not matched to a gene. Germline-derived CDR1 and CDR2 are WNHNN and SYGVQD (reference sequence). CDR3 DNA sequence: TGCGCCAGCAGTGAACGGGACAGGGGGCAGGAAGCTTTCTTT. It encodes CASSERDRGQEAFF.